Described below is a single TCR beta chain sequence and its context. The sample belongs to a study of blood T cell repertoires in COVID-19. Seattle patients were enrolled while actively infected and followed longitudinally. The CDR3 sequence is 15 residues long. Germline-derived CDR1 and CDR2 are SEHNR and FQNEAQ (reference sequence). After removal of 5 bases from V and 5 bases from J, the junction contained 9 bases not matched to a gene. The repertoire was sequenced with immunoSEQ multiplex PCR; TCRdb's copy has only in-frame clones and lacks some. The sample consists of 300,000 to 400,000 clones, about 89% of them appearing once.

Sequences were obtained from peripheral blood. This TCR derives from a woman younger than 45 with COVID-19, enrolled during active disease. The chain couples TRBV7-9 to TRBJ1-2, with 9 bases fitting TRBD1. CDR3 in DNA: TGTGCCAGCAGCCCCTACGGGACAGGGAGTTATGGCTACACCTTC. It specifies CASSPYGTGSYGYTF.